This T cell receptor (beta chain) was identified during a study of cytomegalovirus exposure and HLA in healthy donors. Study in general: HLA-typed donors contributed around 85 million unique TCRs, which were held in an early data release.

The primer mix had 60 Vbeta and 13 Jbeta primers. Libraries were prepared by immunoSEQ multiplex PCR; TCRdb keeps only in-frame clonotypes and omits some of them. The sample carries around 120,000 clones, about 80% recorded once. Deletions cut 0 bases from V and 1 base from J, with 6 bases between. Germline V lookup: CDR1 MRHNA, CDR2 SNTAGT. The CDR3 is made up of 14 amino acids. This clone has more than one count but fewer than ten. The source of this sequence is a man in his sixties in good health and CMV-seropositive. This chain connects TRBV6-4 to TRBJ1-1; D is ambiguous. The sample taken for sequencing was PBMCs. Here the CDR3 DNA reads TGTGCCAGCAGTGACTCGAACAGGAACACTGAAGCTTTCTTT. Translation gives CASSDSNRNTEAFF.